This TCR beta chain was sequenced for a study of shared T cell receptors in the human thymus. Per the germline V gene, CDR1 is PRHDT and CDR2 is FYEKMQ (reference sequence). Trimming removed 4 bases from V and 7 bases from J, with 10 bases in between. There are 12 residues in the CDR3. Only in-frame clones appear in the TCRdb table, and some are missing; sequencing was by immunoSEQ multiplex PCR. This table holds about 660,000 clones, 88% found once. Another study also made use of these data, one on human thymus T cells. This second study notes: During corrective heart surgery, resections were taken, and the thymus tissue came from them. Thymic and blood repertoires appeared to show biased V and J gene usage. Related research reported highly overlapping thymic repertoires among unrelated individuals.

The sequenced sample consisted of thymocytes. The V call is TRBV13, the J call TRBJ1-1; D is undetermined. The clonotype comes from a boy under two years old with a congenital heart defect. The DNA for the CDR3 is TGTGCCAGCAGCTACCGGGTGATTGAAGCTTTCTTT. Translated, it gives CASSYRVIEAFF.